The 2 T cell receptor beta chains listed next were all sequenced from one sample in a study of T cell changes during pregnancy in multiple sclerosis. The repertoire was sequenced with immunoSEQ multiplex PCR; TCRdb's copy has only in-frame clones and lacks some. The sample lists roughly 93,000 clones, about 90% seen once, with roughly 2% in the top ten. The specimen comprised peripheral blood, sampled after pregnancy. Every receptor here comes from a female donor in good health, enrolled as a control in a pregnancy study.

The J gene is TRBJ2-4, the V gene TRBV15; 8 bases line up with TRBD1. Germline loops: CDR1 LNHNV, CDR2 YYDKDF (reference sequence). The CDR3 sequence is 16 residues long. V gave up 0 bases and J gave up 6 bases; unmatched junction bases: 7. The CDR3 DNA is TGTGCCACCAGCAGAGATTTGCAGGGGGCGCGAAACATTCAGTACTTC. The encoded protein is CATSRDLQGARNIQYF.

V and J are TRBV7-2 and TRBJ2-3; 7 nucleotides match TRBD2. Per the germline V gene, CDR1 is SGHTA and CDR2 is FQGNSA. The V gene end was trimmed by 0 bases and the J gene end by 6 bases; junction bases not matched to a gene: 15. CDR3 length: 18 amino acids. CDR3: CASSLAPKRGGLRDTQYF. For the CDR3, the DNA is TGTGCCAGCAGCTTAGCGCCCAAGCGGGGAGGTTTGCGCGATACGCAGTATTTT.